Listed below are T cell receptor beta chains from one sample, sequenced in a study of blood T cell repertoires in COVID-19. Sequencing was performed with immunoSEQ multiplex PCR; in TCRdb, only in-frame clones are kept and a portion is missing. Among more than 55,000 clones listed, 75% to 90% were seen once. Sequenced sample: peripheral blood. These receptors originate from a woman in her sixties or seventies with COVID-19, enrolled during active disease. Both conserved end residues are part of each CDR3. The D gene is left open where the match is weak. Part of the rows lack a size; the others show once, few, many or a class for expanded clones.

v_gene	d_gene	abundance	j_gene	CDR3aa	CDR3nt
TRBV6-4	NA	NA	TRBJ1-2	CASSDSEGIYGYTF	TGTGCCAGCAGTGACTCGGAGGGGATCTATGGCTACACCTTC
TRBV4-3	NA	NA	TRBJ2-1	CASSQEIRGEDNEQFF	TGCGCCAGCAGCCAAGAAATCAGGGGGGAAGACAATGAGCAGTTCTTC
TRBV4-1	NA	few	TRBJ2-7	CASSQDLREQYF	TGCGCCAGCAGCCAAGATCTACGCGAGCAGTACTTC
TRBV4-1	TRBD2	NA	TRBJ2-7	CASSQGGQGIAGGQWYEQYF	TGCGCCAGCAGCCAGGGTGGACAGGGAATAGCGGGAGGGCAGTGGTACGAGCAGTACTTC
TRBV7-6	TRBD2	NA	TRBJ2-1	CASSLRLGTSEYNEQFF	TGTGCCAGCAGCTTAAGGCTCGGGACTAGCGAGTACAATGAGCAGTTCTTC
TRBV28	NA	NA	TRBJ1-5	CASSADSNSNQPQHF	TGTGCCAGCAGTGCGGACAGTAATAGCAATCAGCCCCAGCATTTT
TRBV19	NA	NA	TRBJ1-3	CASSIVLYSGNTIYF	TGTGCCAGTAGTATAGTCCTCTACTCTGGAAACACCATATATTTT
TRBV30	NA	NA	TRBJ1-1	CAWSGRRNTEAFF	TGTGCCTGGAGTGGACGGAGGAACACTGAAGCTTTCTTT
TRBV12-5	TRBD1	NA	TRBJ1-3	CASGLGHRGSGNTIYF	TGTGCTAGTGGTTTGGGCCACAGGGGCTCTGGAAACACCATATATTTT
TRBV20-1	TRBD2	NA	TRBJ2-5	CSASGAGEETQYF	TGCAGTGCTAGTGGAGCGGGAGAAGAGACCCAGTACTTC
TRBV29-1	NA	NA	TRBJ1-5	CSVRQGGDSNQPQHF	TGCAGCGTCCGGCAGGGCGGTGATAGCAATCAGCCCCAGCATTTT
TRBV5-6	NA	NA	TRBJ1-2	CASSLQGLRGYTF	TGTGCCAGCAGCTTGCAGGGTCTGCGGGGCTACACCTTC
TRBV11-3	NA	few	TRBJ2-7	CASSLRDTYEQYF	TGTGCCAGCAGCCTCCGGGACACCTACGAGCAGTACTTC
TRBV4-3	TRBD2	NA	TRBJ2-5	CASSQALAGGQETQYF	TGCGCCAGCAGCCAGGCCTTAGCGGGAGGGCAAGAGACCCAGTACTTC